The 27 T cell receptor beta chains in this list originate from one sample, sequenced in a study of shared clonotypes between healthy human individuals. Profiled with immunoSEQ multiplex PCR; TCRdb holds only in-frame clones, not every one. The profile shows approximately 2.5 million clones, approximately 94% of them singletons. Sequenced material: naive CD4+ T cells sorted from blood. Documented subset: CD45RA+ positively selected. The origin of the receptors is a man aged 18 to 30 in good health.

J is TRBJ2-3 and V is TRBV9; D may match TRBD1 or TRBD2 (5 bases each). This CDR3 has 15 residues. V was clipped by 7 bases and J by 0 bases, with 15 bases between them. Germline CDR1 reads SGDLS; CDR2 reads YYNGEE. The CDR3 region is CASARDGSSTDTQYF. CDR3 DNA: TGTGCCAGCGCCAGGGACGGATCTAGCACAGATACGCAGTATTTT. Full variable domain (missing parts from reference TRBV9 and TRBJ2-3): DSGVTQTPKHLITATGQRVTLRCSPRSGDLSVYWYQQSLDQGLQFLIQYYNGEERAKGNILERFSAQQFPDLHSELNLSSLELGDSALYFCASARDGSSTDTQYFGPGTRLTVL.

This clone has just a few counts. The sample has other DNA sequences that encode this CDR3 too. The chain employs TRBV7-9 and TRBJ1-1; D is undetermined. Deletions cut 2 bases from V and 0 bases from J, with 1 base between. CDR3 length: 12 residues. The germline V gene has CDR1 SEHNR and CDR2 FQNEAQ (reference sequence). The CDR3 loop is CASSLMNTEAFF. Here the CDR3 DNA reads TGTGCCAGCAGCTTAATGAACACTGAAGCTTTCTTT.

The gene calls are TRBV18 and TRBJ1-4; tentatively, D is TRBD1 (5 bases). Germline-derived CDR1 and CDR2 are KGHSH and LQKENI. The CDR3 has 16 residues. V shed 1 base and J shed 1 base, with 10 bases lying between them. Written as DNA, the CDR3 is TGTGCCAGCTCACCACGATTCGGGGGAACTAATGAAAAACTGTTTTTT. Its protein is CASSPRFGGTNEKLFF.

As regards this clone: This sample also contains other DNA sequences that code for the same CDR3. The chain joins TRBV6-5 to TRBJ1-4; D call uncertain. The CDR3 runs to 13 residues. CDR1 is MNHEY and CDR2 is SVGAGI in the germline V gene. V lost 0 bases and J 8 bases, leaving 7 bases between the germline ends. CDR3 sequence: CASSYSRGEKLFF. The DNA of the CDR3 is TGTGCCAGCAGTTACTCCAGAGGGGAAAAACTGTTTTTT.

The chain joins TRBV18 to TRBJ1-3; possibly TRBD1 for D (5 bases). The CDR3 spans 17 residues. V dropped 1 base and J dropped 2 bases, with 15 bases sitting between them. CDR1 KGHSH and CDR2 LQKENI come from the germline V gene. Written as DNA, the CDR3 is TGTGCCAGCTCACCACGGGCAGGGCTAGGTCCTGGAAACACCATATATTTT. It specifies CASSPRAGLGPGNTIYF.

As concerns this clone: The junction and the germline gene differ at one end; a read error may be behind it. V is TRBV19 and J is TRBJ2-3; 10 positions agree with TRBD2. Germline lookup yields CDR1 LNHDA and CDR2 SQIVND (reference sequence). The CDR3 is 18 amino acids. The CDR3 spells CHLRKREGRDLSTDTQYF. CDR3 bases: TGCCACCTTAGGAAGCGGGAGGGCCGAGACCTTAGCACAGATACGCAGTATTTT.

This chain joins TRBV7-9 and TRBJ2-7; a possible D gene is TRBD1 (5 bases). This CDR3 region has 12 residues. V was pared by 3 bases and J by 5 bases, with 8 bases between. In germline, CDR1 is SEHNR, CDR2 FQNEAQ (reference sequence). CDR3 sequence: CASSFRGHEQYF. CDR3 bases: TGTGCCAGCAGCTTTAGGGGCCACGAGCAGTACTTC.

The chain is built from TRBV29-1 and TRBJ1-1, with D possibly matching TRBD1 (6 bases). The germline V and J ends were trimmed by 4 bases and 0 bases, with 12 bases remaining between them. The CDR3 consists of 14 residues. The germline CDR1 and CDR2 sequences are SQVTM and ANQGSEA. CDR3 sequence reads: CSVGYRVMNTEAFF. CDR3 sequence (DNA): TGCAGCGTTGGCTACAGGGTGATGAACACTGAAGCTTTCTTT.

J is TRBJ1-4 and V is TRBV19; tentative D call: TRBD1 (5 bases). This CDR3 has 14 residues. Trimming took off 5 bases at V and 0 bases at J, with 7 bases between the two ends. Germline V gene sequence: CDR1 LNHDA, CDR2 SQIVND (reference sequence). As DNA, the CDR3 is TGTGCCAGTAGTGCGACAGCAACTAATGAAAAACTGTTTTTT. It yields the protein CASSATATNEKLFF.

This clone was observed once. The chain employs TRBV19 and TRBJ1-4; TRBD1 matches at 9 bases. The CDR3 runs 16 residues. The germline CDR1 and CDR2 sequences are LNHDA and SQIVND (reference sequence). V was clipped by 4 bases and J by 2 bases; unmatched bases: 5. CDR3 loop: CASSTTGGWTNEKLFF. CDR3 in DNA: TGTGCCAGTAGTACGACAGGGGGATGGACTAATGAAAAACTGTTTTTT.

V gene TRBV18 combines with J gene TRBJ2-7; 8 bases line up with TRBD1. Germline assignment: CDR1 KGHSH and CDR2 LQKENI. V trimming: 0 bases; J trimming: 1 base; junction bases outside the gene matches: 5. The CDR3 covers 16 residues. The DNA for the CDR3 is TGTGCCAGCTCACCACCAATGAGACAGGGGTCCTACGAGCAGTACTTC. This encodes CASSPPMRQGSYEQYF.

The chain carries TRBV5-4 and TRBJ2-3; 11 bases are a match to TRBD2. Germline CDR1 reads SGHNT; CDR2 reads YYREEE (reference sequence). The J segment lost 3 bases and the V segment lost 4 bases, leaving 7 bases of the junction unmatched. The CDR3 totals 16 residues. The CDR3 coding sequence is TGTGCCAGCAGCCCACCTACTAGCGGGGGTACAGATACGCAGTATTTT. Encoded protein: CASSPPTSGGTDTQYF.

The gene calls are TRBV5-1 and TRBJ2-7; 12 nucleotides agree with TRBD2. V shed 5 bases and J 3 bases; nucleotides not matched to a gene: 9. The CDR3 has 16 amino acids. Germline V gene data show CDR1 as SGHRS and CDR2 as YFSETQ. The CDR3 DNA reads TGCGCCAGCAGAGGTCTAGCGGGAGGGCACAACTACGAGCAGTACTTC. This gives the protein CASRGLAGGHNYEQYF.

With regard to this clone: Sequence at one end of the junction differs from germline and may be a read error. The DNA of the CDR3 is TGTGCCAGCTCACCTCCGAATGCGGGAGACTCCAACGAGCAGTACTTC. Its translation: CASSPPNAGDSNEQYF. This rearrangement joins TRBV18 to TRBJ2-7; 7 nucleotides align to TRBD2. Germline lookup yields CDR1 KGHSH and CDR2 LQKENI. The CDR3 loop spans 16 amino acids.

The chain carries TRBV4-1 and TRBJ2-7; 7 bases map to TRBD2. The CDR3 runs 17 residues. Germline V CDR1 and CDR2: MGHRA, YSYEKL. V lost 3 bases and J lost 7; bases outside the gene matches: 18. The CDR3 sequence: CASSHPSLRERFEEQYF. The CDR3 DNA reads TGCGCCAGCAGCCACCCCTCTTTGCGGGAGAGGTTCGAGGAGCAGTACTTC.

The J gene is TRBJ1-1, the V gene TRBV29-1; unclear D gene. CDR1 is SQVTM, CDR2 ANQGSEA, per germline. V lost 1 base and J 5 bases, leaving 14 bases between the germline ends. The length of the CDR3 is 14 residues. Here the CDR3 DNA reads TGCAGCGTTGAAGTCAAGGGAGAGAAAACTGAAGCTTTCTTT. The encoded protein is CSVEVKGEKTEAFF.

V is TRBV11-2 and J is TRBJ1-2; TRBD1 matches 9 bases. V shed 4 bases and J 0 bases; nucleotides not matched to a gene: 6. This CDR3 has 16 amino acids. Germline V lookup: CDR1 SGHAT, CDR2 FQNNGV. The CDR3 is CASSYPGTGSNYGYTF. The CDR3 region has the DNA TGTGCCAGCAGCTACCCCGGGACAGGGTCTAACTATGGCTACACCTTC.

This chain joins TRBV6-1 and TRBJ2-7; 8 nucleotides align to TRBD1. V dropped 5 bases and J dropped 6; count of bases not matched to a gene: 3. Germline V gives CDR1 MNHNS, CDR2 SASEGT. This CDR3 contains 12 residues. This CDR3 is CASSPTGGEQYF. As DNA, the CDR3 is TGTGCCAGCAGTCCTACAGGGGGCGAGCAGTACTTC.

This chain uses TRBV19 with TRBJ1-1; D is unresolved. This CDR3 spans 15 amino acids. V lost 9 bases and J 7 bases, leaving 24 bases between the germline ends. CDR1 LNHDA and CDR2 SQIVND come from the germline V gene (reference sequence). CDR3 sequence reads: CASKNTWLAGVEAFF. The CDR3 coding sequence is TGTGCCAGCAAAAATACCTGGTTGGCAGGTGTTGAAGCTTTCTTT.

The chain uses TRBV10-1 and TRBJ2-4; possible D gene TRBD1, 7 bases. The CDR3 extends over 16 amino acids. Germline CDR1 WNHNN, CDR2 SYGVQD (reference sequence). V was clipped by 0 bases and J by 2 bases, with 11 bases between them. CDR3 loop: CASSESAGGTKNIQYF. The CDR3, as DNA: TGCGCCAGCAGTGAGTCGGCAGGGGGGACCAAAAACATTCAGTACTTC.

This chain's CDR3 is CASSLNDRNSYNEQFF. CDR3 nucleotide sequence: TGTGCCAGCAGCTTAAACGACAGGAACTCCTACAATGAGCAGTTCTTC. J is TRBJ2-1 and V is TRBV7-3; D perhaps matches TRBD1 (6 bases). This CDR3 has 16 residues. Per germline, CDR1 SGHTA and CDR2 FQGTGA. The V end was cut by 1 base, the J end by 0 bases, with 10 bases between.

As regards this clone: The sample has other DNA sequences that encode this CDR3 too. This chain connects TRBV7-9 to TRBJ1-3; D not certain. The CDR3 length is 16 residues. Trimming cost V 0 bases and J 0 bases, with 9 bases left between them. The germline gives CDR1 SEHNR, CDR2 FQNEAQ (reference sequence). CDR3 loop: CASSLALGSSGNTIYF. The CDR3 nucleotides are TGTGCCAGCAGCTTAGCACTGGGAAGCTCTGGAAACACCATATATTTT.

The chain carries TRBV11-1 and TRBJ1-6; TRBD1 might be the D (5 bases). The CDR3 has 15 residues. V lost 4 bases and J lost 7, with 14 bases in between. CDR1 and CDR2 from the germline V gene are SGHAT and FQDESV (reference sequence). CDR3 sequence: CASSSTGAPNSPLHF. CDR3 coding DNA: TGTGCCAGCAGCTCGACCGGGGCTCCAAATTCACCCCTCCACTTT. The entire variable domain, with the rest obtained from reference TRBV11-1 and TRBJ1-6, is as follows: EAEVAQSPRYKITEKSQAVAFWCDPISGHATLYWYRQILGQGPELLVQFQDESVVDDSQLPKDRFSAERLKGVDSTLKIQPAELGDSAMYLCASSSTGAPNSPLHFGNGTRLTVT.

The CDR3 coding sequence is TGCGCCAGCAGCGAACGCGGGAGCACCGGGGAGCTGTTTTTT. Translated, it gives CASSERGSTGELFF. The chain couples TRBV4-3 to TRBJ2-2, with 7 positions matching TRBD2. Looked up from germline, CDR1 is LGHNA and CDR2 is YSLEER. With 5 bases clipped from V and 4 bases from J, the junction kept 4 bases outside the gene matches. The CDR3 sequence is 14 residues long.

V usage is TRBV11-2 and J usage is TRBJ2-2; 7 bases align to TRBD2. Germline V gene data show CDR1 as SGHAT and CDR2 as FQNNGV. Trimming took 0 bases from V and 1 from J; bases not matched to a gene: 5. The CDR3 covers 17 residues. CDR3 coding DNA: TGTGCCAGCAGCTTAGATCTCGCTAGCGGGAACACCGGGGAGCTGTTTTTT. It encodes CASSLDLASGNTGELFF.

J is TRBJ2-7 and V is TRBV5-1; no clear D. V was clipped by 0 bases and J by 2 bases, with 6 bases between them. This CDR3 comprises 13 residues. CDR1 SGHRS and CDR2 YFSETQ come from the germline V gene. CDR3 in amino acids: CASSLARTYEQYF. The CDR3 nucleotides read TGCGCCAGCAGCTTGGCCAGGACCTACGAGCAGTACTTC.

The chain joins TRBV28 to TRBJ1-5; 8 positions agree with TRBD1. V lost 5 bases, J lost 4 bases, and 10 bases stayed unmatched. This CDR3 has 16 amino acids. Germline assignment: CDR1 MDHEN and CDR2 SYDVKM. The CDR3 protein is CASSHGRQGANQPQHF. The CDR3 region has the DNA TGTGCCAGCAGTCACGGGAGGCAGGGGGCGAATCAGCCCCAGCATTTT.